The clone carrying this TCR beta chain was seen a few times. This sample is part of a study of blood T cell repertoires in COVID-19. The wider study: The samples span acute and convalescent COVID-19 from the United States, Italy and Spain. T cells, B-cell-depleted T cells, or PBMCs supplied cDNA or gDNA.

Per the original methods: Estimates of nucleated cell counts were drawn from the amplification of reference gene primers. Sequencing used immunoSEQ multiplex PCR; TCRdb keeps in-frame clones, though not all of them. Clonal size and the V and J genes are those of that table, whereas D and trimming came from the DNA. The profile covers some 250,000 clones, with more than 75% appearing a single time and around 2.8% taken by the ten largest. The TCR comes from a woman in her twenties or thirties who had recovered from COVID-19. The sequencing input was peripheral blood.

The CDR3 loop is CASSRDSRPGEQFF. As DNA, the CDR3 is TGTGCCAGCAGTCGGGACTCCCGTCCAGGTGAGCAGTTCTTC. V usage is TRBV7-3 and J usage is TRBJ2-1; the D gene is possibly TRBD2 (6 bases). Germline V gene data show CDR1 as SGHTA and CDR2 as FQGTGA. The germline V and J ends were trimmed by 6 bases and 9 bases, with 18 bases remaining between them. The CDR3 contains 14 residues. The full variable domain, in which reference TRBV7-3 and TRBJ2-1 provide the parts outside the CDR3, is GAGVSQTPSNKVTEKGKYVELRCDPISGHTALYWYRQSLGQGPEFLIYFQGTGAADDSGLPNDRFFAVRPEGSVSTLKIQRTERGDSAVYLCASSRDSRPGEQFFGPGTRLTVL.